These T cell receptor beta chains were read from a single sample in a study of cytomegalovirus exposure and HLA in healthy donors. Some clones are missing from TCRdb's copy, which holds only in-frame ones; the method was immunoSEQ multiplex PCR. The sample has some 160,000 clones, around three quarters seen once; the top ten hold under 2%. What was sequenced was PBMCs. These receptors all stem from a man aged 35 to 55 in good health and CMV-seronegative. Each CDR3 is given with its conserved first and last residue. The order of the fields is V gene, D gene, J gene, clone size, CDR3 protein, CDR3 DNA. D genes are given only for firm matches. Rows give clone size only sometimes, using once, few, many, or a class for an expanded clone.

V: TRBV7-8
D: -
J: TRBJ1-3
size: -
CDR3: CASSLETGLGGPGNTIYF
DNA: TGTGCCAGCAGCTTAGAAACAGGGTTAGGGGGACCTGGAAACACCATATATTTT

V: TRBV7-2
D: -
J: TRBJ2-5
size: -
CDR3: CASSLVFSLYQETQYF
DNA: TGTGCCAGCAGCTTAGTATTCTCTCTGTACCAAGAGACCCAGTACTTC

V: TRBV1
D: -
J: TRBJ2-5
size: once
CDR3: CTSSQELAEQETQYF
DNA: TGCACCAGCAGCCAGGAACTAGCCGAACAAGAGACCCAGTACTTC

V: TRBV7-2
D: -
J: TRBJ1-1
size: few
CDR3: CASSYRTENTEAFF
DNA: TGTGCCAGCAGCTACCGGACAGAGAACACTGAAGCTTTCTTT

V: TRBV29-1
D: -
J: TRBJ2-3
size: -
CDR3: CSVLRDTQYF
DNA: TGCAGCGTTCTGAGGGATACGCAGTATTTT

V: TRBV4-2
D: TRBD1
J: TRBJ1-5
size: -
CDR3: CASSTRTGVNQPQHF
DNA: TGTGCCAGCAGCACGAGGACAGGGGTGAATCAGCCCCAGCATTTT

V: TRBV27
D: -
J: TRBJ1-2
size: -
CDR3: CASSFGQGYGYTF
DNA: TGTGCCAGCAGTTTCGGGCAGGGGTATGGCTACACCTTC

V: TRBV10-2
D: -
J: TRBJ2-3
size: -
CDR3: CASSEGGGPSTDTQYF
DNA: TGCGCCAGCAGTGAAGGGGGAGGGCCATCAACAGATACGCAGTATTTT

V: TRBV30
D: TRBD1
J: TRBJ1-5
size: -
CDR3: CAWGRQGDQPQHF
DNA: TGTGCCTGGGGAAGACAGGGGGACCAGCCCCAGCATTTT

V: TRBV29-1
D: -
J: TRBJ1-1
size: few
CDR3: CSVSQGGLAEAFF
DNA: TGCAGCGTCAGCCAGGGTGGCCTGGCTGAAGCTTTCTTT

V: TRBV19
D: TRBD1
J: TRBJ1-5
size: -
CDR3: CASSTNRGPQHF
DNA: TGTGCCAGTAGTACCAACAGGGGGCCCCAGCATTTT

V: TRBV27
D: TRBD2
J: TRBJ2-7
size: -
CDR3: CASRNLAGFAEQYF
DNA: TGTGCCAGCAGGAACCTAGCGGGGTTCGCCGAGCAGTACTTC

V: TRBV7-6
D: TRBD2
J: TRBJ2-1
size: few
CDR3: CASSLRLAGASYNEQFF
DNA: TGTGCCAGCAGCTTAAGGCTAGCGGGTGCCTCCTACAATGAGCAGTTCTTC

V: TRBV7-8
D: -
J: TRBJ2-1
size: few
CDR3: CASSLPRRFSSYNEQFF
DNA: TGTGCCAGCAGCTTACCTAGACGATTTAGCTCCTACAATGAGCAGTTCTTC

V: TRBV19
D: TRBD2
J: TRBJ2-1
size: -
CDR3: CASSIAASGRRDEQFF
DNA: TGTGCCAGTAGTATAGCGGCTAGCGGGAGGAGGGATGAGCAGTTCTTC

V: TRBV5-1
D: -
J: TRBJ1-1
size: -
CDR3: CASSLWDLNTEAFF
DNA: TGCGCCAGCAGCTTGTGGGACTTGAACACTGAAGCTTTCTTT

V: TRBV9
D: TRBD2
J: TRBJ2-7
size: once
CDR3: CASSWTSEDEQYF
DNA: TGTGCCAGCAGCTGGACTAGCGAGGACGAGCAGTACTTC

V: TRBV5-1
D: -
J: TRBJ2-7
size: -
CDR3: CASSLAFGGAYEQYF
DNA: TGCGCCAGCAGCTTGGCCTTTGGAGGAGCCTACGAGCAGTACTTC

V: TRBV28
D: TRBD2
J: TRBJ2-2
size: -
CDR3: CASSLLAGAPNGIGELFF
DNA: TGTGCCAGCAGTTTACTAGCGGGAGCCCCAAATGGTATCGGGGAGCTGTTTTTT

V: TRBV21-1
D: -
J: TRBJ2-1
size: -
CDR3: CASSPSRLAGGPGPYNEQFF
DNA: TGTGCCAGCAGCCCCAGCAGGCTAGCGGGAGGGCCAGGGCCCTACAATGAGCAGTTCTTC

V: TRBV27
D: -
J: TRBJ2-7
size: -
CDR3: CASSFQGGSSYEQYF
DNA: TGTGCCAGCAGTTTCCAGGGGGGAAGCTCCTACGAGCAGTACTTC

V: TRBV19
D: TRBD1
J: TRBJ1-2
size: -
CDR3: CASSARDSYYGYTF
DNA: TGTGCCAGTAGTGCTCGGGACAGCTACTATGGCTACACCTTC

V: TRBV2
D: TRBD1
J: TRBJ2-6
size: -
CDR3: CASRGTGGSGANGLTF
DNA: TGTGCCAGCAGAGGGACAGGGGGCTCCGGGGCCAACGGCCTGACTTTC

V: TRBV5-4
D: -
J: TRBJ2-4
size: -
CDR3: CASSLGGGNSQYF
DNA: TGTGCCAGCAGCTTAGGGGGGGGTAACAGTCAGTACTTC

V: TRBV15
D: -
J: TRBJ2-7
size: -
CDR3: CATSSRDKSSYEQYF
DNA: TGTGCCACCAGCAGCCGGGACAAAAGCTCCTACGAGCAGTACTTC

V: TRBV28
D: -
J: TRBJ1-1
size: few
CDR3: CASSSVGSQGNTEAFF
DNA: TGTGCCAGCAGTTCCGTGGGGAGCCAAGGGAACACTGAAGCTTTCTTT

V: TRBV28
D: -
J: TRBJ2-5
size: -
CDR3: CASSTLGGRLETQYF
DNA: TGTGCCAGCAGTACCCTGGGGGGGCGATTGGAGACCCAGTACTTC

V: TRBV6-5
D: -
J: TRBJ1-1
size: -
CDR3: CASSYSFVGDAAFF
DNA: TGTGCCAGCAGTTACTCATTTGTAGGGGATGCAGCTTTCTTT

V: TRBV5-6
D: -
J: TRBJ1-4
size: -
CDR3: CASSVQGGEKLFF
DNA: TGTGCCAGCAGCGTACAGGGTGGTGAAAAACTGTTTTTT

V: TRBV27
D: -
J: TRBJ1-1
size: -
CDR3: CASSFQMNTEAFF
DNA: TGTGCCAGCAGTTTTCAGATGAACACTGAAGCTTTCTTT

V: TRBV7-9
D: -
J: TRBJ1-3
size: -
CDR3: CASSLVVGSSGNTIYF
DNA: TGTGCCAGCAGCTTAGTGGTGGGGAGCTCTGGAAACACCATATATTTT

V: TRBV6-4
D: TRBD1
J: TRBJ2-2
size: -
CDR3: CASSLTGMGGELFF
DNA: TGTGCCAGCAGCCTGACAGGGATGGGCGGGGAGCTGTTTTTT

V: TRBV5-1
D: -
J: TRBJ1-6
size: -
CDR3: CASSLPPESSYNSPLHF
DNA: TGCGCCAGCAGCTTGCCTCCTGAGAGCTCCTATAATTCACCCCTCCACTTT

V: TRBV5-1
D: -
J: TRBJ2-3
size: few
CDR3: CASSFEGMEDTQYF
DNA: TGCGCCAGCAGCTTTGAGGGTATGGAAGATACGCAGTATTTT

V: TRBV5-1
D: TRBD1
J: TRBJ1-2
size: -
CDR3: CASTLLEKGASGYTF
DNA: TGCGCCAGCACGCTACTGGAGAAGGGGGCGAGTGGCTACACCTTC

V: TRBV19
D: TRBD2
J: TRBJ2-1
size: -
CDR3: CASSIPRFGLADYNEQFF
DNA: TGTGCCAGTAGTATACCCCGCTTCGGACTAGCGGACTACAATGAGCAGTTCTTC

V: TRBV6-5
D: TRBD2
J: TRBJ2-1
size: once
CDR3: CASSSSGEQFF
DNA: TGTGCCAGCAGTTCTAGCGGTGAGCAGTTCTTC

V: TRBV19
D: -
J: TRBJ1-1
size: -
CDR3: CASSIDLEGMNTEAFF
DNA: TGTGCCAGTAGTATAGATTTGGAGGGCATGAACACTGAAGCTTTCTTT

V: TRBV5-1
D: TRBD1
J: TRBJ2-3
size: -
CDR3: CASSLGQGATDTQYF
DNA: TGCGCCAGCAGCTTGGGACAGGGGGCAACAGATACGCAGTATTTT

V: TRBV19
D: -
J: TRBJ2-1
size: -
CDR3: CASSINQGYNEQFF
DNA: TGTGCCAGTAGTATAAACCAGGGCTACAATGAGCAGTTCTTC

V: TRBV20-1
D: TRBD1
J: TRBJ2-7
size: once
CDR3: CSAGDSHEQYF
DNA: TGCAGTGCTGGGGACAGCCACGAGCAGTACTTC

V: TRBV5-1
D: -
J: TRBJ2-1
size: -
CDR3: CASSLAGGGNEQFF
DNA: TGCGCCAGCAGCTTGGCCGGTGGAGGCAATGAGCAGTTCTTC

V: TRBV5-1
D: TRBD1
J: TRBJ2-1
size: -
CDR3: CASSLRQGRDEQFF
DNA: TGCGCCAGCAGCCTTAGACAGGGTCGAGATGAGCAGTTCTTC

V: TRBV11-2
D: TRBD2
J: TRBJ2-3
size: -
CDR3: CASSWNSGSTDTQYF
DNA: TGTGCCAGCAGCTGGAATAGCGGGAGTACAGATACGCAGTATTTT

V: TRBV9
D: TRBD1
J: TRBJ2-2
size: -
CDR3: CASSVVGQGELFF
DNA: TGTGCCAGCAGCGTAGTGGGACAGGGGGAGCTGTTTTTT

V: TRBV7-9
D: -
J: TRBJ2-7
size: -
CDR3: CASSSPGHLTYEQYF
DNA: TGTGCCAGCAGCTCACCGGGACACCTTACCTACGAGCAGTACTTC

V: TRBV9
D: TRBD2
J: TRBJ2-1
size: -
CDR3: CASSVVAGGNEQFF
DNA: TGTGCCAGCAGCGTAGTAGCGGGAGGCAATGAGCAGTTCTTC

V: TRBV6-1
D: -
J: TRBJ2-6
size: few
CDR3: CASTPGHQGANVLTF
DNA: TGTGCCAGCACTCCGGGACACCAGGGCGCCAACGTCCTGACTTTC

V: TRBV5-4
D: -
J: TRBJ2-2
size: -
CDR3: CASSLVAREGELFF
DNA: TGTGCCAGCAGCTTGGTGGCGAGGGAGGGGGAGCTGTTTTTT

V: TRBV7-7
D: TRBD1
J: TRBJ2-6
size: -
CDR3: CASSLALSSDRDSGANGLTF
DNA: TGTGCTAGCAGCTTAGCTCTTTCGTCGGACAGGGACTCTGGGGCCAACGGCCTGACTTTC

V: TRBV30
D: -
J: TRBJ2-2
size: -
CDR3: CAWSDTGELFF
DNA: TGTGCCTGGAGCGACACCGGGGAGCTGTTTTTT

V: TRBV13
D: -
J: TRBJ1-6
size: -
CDR3: CASSGSIGALHF
DNA: TGTGCCAGCAGCGGATCCATCGGGGCCCTCCACTTT

V: TRBV18
D: -
J: TRBJ1-1
size: -
CDR3: CASSPPTGSNTEAFF
DNA: TGTGCCAGCTCACCACCGACAGGTTCTAACACTGAAGCTTTCTTT

V: TRBV4-1
D: -
J: TRBJ2-2
size: -
CDR3: CASSQEPSGGNTGELFF
DNA: TGCGCCAGCAGCCAAGAGCCGAGCGGAGGGAACACCGGGGAGCTGTTTTTT

V: TRBV11-3
D: -
J: TRBJ1-3
size: -
CDR3: CASSPDTGAAGNTIYF
DNA: TGTGCCAGCAGCCCCGACACGGGAGCAGCTGGAAACACCATATATTTT

V: TRBV7-2
D: -
J: TRBJ1-4
size: once
CDR3: CASSPPGEGTYEKLFF
DNA: TGTGCCAGCAGCCCCCCTGGGGAGGGGACCTATGAAAAACTGTTTTTT

V: TRBV7-9
D: TRBD2
J: TRBJ2-2
size: -
CDR3: CSSSLMSREGTGELFF
DNA: TGTTCCAGCAGCTTGATGTCCAGGGAGGGCACCGGGGAGCTGTTTTTT

V: TRBV9
D: TRBD2
J: TRBJ2-7
size: -
CDR3: CASSGPTSGYEQYF
DNA: TGTGCCAGCAGCGGGCCAACTAGCGGTTACGAGCAGTACTTC